This T cell receptor (beta chain) emerged from a study of CD8 T cells in ankylosing spondylitis. Overall study results and limits: Blood from ankylosing spondylitis patients appeared to carry a characteristic eight-variant TCR beta motif.

Concerning this clonotype itself: Its specificity is not known.

CDR1 is SGHAT, CDR2 FQNNGV, per germline. The length of the CDR3 is 17 residues. Trimming at V came to 6 bases and at J to 5 bases, leaving 12 bases not matched to a gene. MiXCR, applied by TCRdb to the 5' RACE reads, yields one record per CDR3 protein. Counted here are over 450,000 distinct CDR3 sequences, roughly 13% occurring once; the ten biggest clones make up 6.5% to 7%. The sequenced material came from blood, either unsorted or a sorted T cell fraction (not recorded which). The chain links TRBV11-2 to TRBJ2-3; TRBD1 matches at 12 bases. The clonotype comes from a male donor with ankylosing spondylitis. The CDR3 DNA follows: TGTGCCAGCAGGACCAGTCGGGACAGGGGGCTTGGAGATACGCAGTATTTT. Its protein is CASRTSRDRGLGDTQYF.